Shown below are 15 T cell receptor beta chains from a single sample sequenced in a study of blood T cell repertoires in COVID-19. Using immunoSEQ multiplex PCR, the repertoire was profiled, and TCRdb retains in-frame clones only, with some absent. The profile shows about 250,000 clones, about 80% of them singletons. The sample taken for sequencing was peripheral blood. The receptor source for this set is a man aged 80 or over with acute or convalescent COVID-19.

This sequence joins TRBV2 and TRBJ2-6, with 7 positions matching TRBD1. CDR3 length equals 18 residues. V dropped 5 bases and J dropped 0; count of bases not matched to a gene: 10. Germline V gives CDR1 SNHLY, CDR2 FYNNEI. The chain's CDR3 is CASSPTGPIYSGANVLTF. The DNA for the CDR3 is TGTGCCAGCAGTCCGACAGGGCCGATTTACTCTGGGGCCAACGTCCTGACTTTC.

V is TRBV5-1 and J is TRBJ1-6; TRBD1 aligns across 8 bases. CDR1 is SGHRS and CDR2 is YFSETQ in the germline V gene. The CDR3 sequence is 15 residues long. V trimming: 2 bases; J trimming: 9 bases; junction bases outside the gene matches: 7. CDR3 amino acids: CASSFETGVGSPLHF. DNA of the CDR3: TGCGCCAGCAGCTTTGAGACAGGGGTCGGTTCACCCCTCCACTTT.

This rearrangement joins TRBV2 to TRBJ2-5, with 7 bases lining up with TRBD1. Per the germline V gene, CDR1 is SNHLY and CDR2 is FYNNEI. V was pared by 7 bases and J by 1 base, with 9 bases of the junction left unmatched. The CDR3 consists of 15 residues. CDR3 region: CASNQVDRAQETQYF. The CDR3 DNA is TGTGCCAGCAACCAGGTAGACAGGGCCCAAGAGACCCAGTACTTC.

The chain joins TRBV5-1 to TRBJ2-3, with 7 bases lining up with TRBD1. This CDR3 region has 16 residues. CDR1 SGHRS and CDR2 YFSETQ come from the germline V gene. The V gene end was trimmed by 0 bases and the J gene end by 0 bases; junction bases not matched to a gene: 4. CDR3 bases: TGCGCCAGCAGCTTGGCCCAACAGGGGAGCACAGATACGCAGTATTTT. Protein sequence: CASSLAQQGSTDTQYF. The full variable domain, completed using reference TRBV5-1 and TRBJ2-3, is KAGVTQTPRYLIKTRGQQVTLSCSPISGHRSVSWYQQTPGQGLQFLFEYFSETQRNKGNFPGRFSGRQFSNSRSEMNVSTLELGDSALYLCASSLAQQGSTDTQYFGPGTRLTVL.

The chain joins TRBV3-1 (or the pseudogene TRBV3-2) to TRBJ1-1; no clear D. The CDR3 is made up of 15 amino acids. Deletions cut 0 bases from V and 0 bases from J, with 8 bases between. CDR1 LGHDT and CDR2 YNNKEL come from the germline V gene (reference sequence). CDR3 sequence: CASSQDWALNTEAFF. The CDR3 nucleotides are TGTGCCAGCAGCCAAGATTGGGCATTGAACACTGAAGCTTTCTTT.

The chain recombines TRBV7-8 with TRBJ2-7, with a tentative D call TRBD1 (5 bases). Trimming pared 2 bases from V and 0 bases from J, leaving 8 bases between. The length of the CDR3 is 14 residues. The germline gives CDR1 SGHVS, CDR2 FQNEAQ. This CDR3 is CASSLIDSSYEQYF. For the CDR3, the DNA is TGTGCCAGCAGCTTAATTGACAGCTCCTACGAGCAGTACTTC.

The rearrangement uses TRBV24-1 and TRBJ2-7; 7 bases agree with TRBD1. The CDR3 loop spans 14 amino acids. Trimming removed 3 bases from V and 4 bases from J; junction bases left unmatched: 5. Germline-derived CDR1 and CDR2 are KGHDR and SFDVKD. CDR3 sequence (DNA): TGTGCCACCAGTGATACGTCAGGGGGTTACGAGCAGTACTTC. Encoded protein: CATSDTSGGYEQYF.

The rearrangement links TRBV30 to TRBJ2-7, with no clear D. V lost 0 bases and J 6 bases, leaving 6 bases between the germline ends. Germline V gene lookup returns CDR1 GTSNPN and CDR2 SVGIG (reference sequence). The CDR3 is made up of 11 amino acids. In DNA, the CDR3 is TGTGCCTGGAGTGTACTATCCGAGCAGTACTTC. Translated: CAWSVLSEQYF.

The chain combines TRBV5-1 with TRBJ2-7, with a tentative D call TRBD2 (5 bases). Trimming left V 4 bases short and J 5 bases short, with 25 bases between. The CDR3 contains 17 residues. CDR1 and CDR2 from the germline V gene are SGHRS and YFSETQ. This CDR3 is CASSPGSGVQRRDEQYF. CDR3 nucleotides: TGCGCCAGCAGCCCCGGAAGCGGAGTCCAAAGAAGGGACGAGCAGTACTTC.

Notes on this clone: This sample also contains other DNA sequences that code for the same CDR3. V and J are TRBV5-1 and TRBJ1-1; 7 positions match TRBD1. Germline V gene data show CDR1 as SGHRS and CDR2 as YFSETQ. The ends lost 5 bases at V and 5 bases at J; junction bases unmatched: 3. This CDR3 region has 12 residues. CDR3 nucleotides: TGCGCCAGCAGTCCCAGGGGGACTGAAGCTTTCTTT. Translating gives CASSPRGTEAFF.

The chain employs TRBV19 and TRBJ1-1; 7 bases line up with TRBD1. The ends lost 7 bases at V and 1 base at J; junction bases unmatched: 6. This CDR3 region has 14 residues. Germline V gene lookup returns CDR1 LNHDA and CDR2 SQIVND (reference sequence). The CDR3 reads CASIPGDRNTEAFF. The CDR3 nucleotides are TGTGCCAGTATCCCGGGGGACAGGAACACTGAAGCTTTCTTT.

The chain links TRBV20-1 to TRBJ1-5; D possibly corresponds to TRBD1 (6 bases). This CDR3 contains 15 residues. Trimming shortened V by 3 bases and J by 3 bases, and 15 bases separated the two germline ends. Germline values: CDR1 DFQATT, CDR2 SNEGSKA (reference sequence). For the CDR3, the DNA is TGCAGTGCTAGTCCCCAGAGGGGGACCAATCAGCCCCAGCATTTT. This codes for CSASPQRGTNQPQHF.

A single count supports this clone. This chain connects TRBV3-1 (or the pseudogene TRBV3-2) to TRBJ1-2, with D unclear. Germline CDR1 LGHDT, CDR2 YNNKEL (reference sequence). The CDR3 has 11 residues. The germline V and J ends were trimmed by 4 bases and 8 bases, with 8 bases remaining between them. The DNA for the CDR3 is TGTGCCAGCAGCCGGGCTTCCGGCTACACCTTC. Translated, it gives CASSRASGYTF.

The rearrangement joins TRBV19 to TRBJ1-2; perhaps TRBD1 as D (6 bases). The CDR3 loop spans 14 amino acids. CDR1 and CDR2 from the germline V gene are LNHDA and SQIVND (reference sequence). The ends were cut back, 11 bases at V and 6 bases at J, with 22 bases in the middle. The CDR3 spells CAPPRVGGADGYTF. The CDR3 DNA reads as TGTGCCCCACCCAGAGTGGGGGGGGCGGATGGCTACACCTTC.

V usage is TRBV27 and J usage is TRBJ2-1; D is perhaps TRBD2 (6 bases). Deletions cut 8 bases from V and 6 bases from J, with 20 bases between. The germline V gene has CDR1 MNHEY and CDR2 SMNVEV (reference sequence). This CDR3 contains 15 residues. The CDR3 sequence: CASRDFGGSSNEQFF. CDR3 coding DNA: TGTGCCAGCCGGGACTTTGGGGGGAGCAGCAATGAGCAGTTCTTC.